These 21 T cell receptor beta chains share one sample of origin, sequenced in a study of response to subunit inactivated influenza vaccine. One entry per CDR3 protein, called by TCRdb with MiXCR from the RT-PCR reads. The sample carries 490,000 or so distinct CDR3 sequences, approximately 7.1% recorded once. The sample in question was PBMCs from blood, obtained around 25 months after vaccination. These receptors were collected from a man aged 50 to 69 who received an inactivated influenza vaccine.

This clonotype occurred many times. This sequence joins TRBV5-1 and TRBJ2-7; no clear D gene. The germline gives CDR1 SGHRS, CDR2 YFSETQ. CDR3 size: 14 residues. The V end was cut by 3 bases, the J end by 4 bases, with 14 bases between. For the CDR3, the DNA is TGCGCCAGCAGCTGGAAAACCGGGCAGTACGAGCAGTACTTC. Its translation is CASSWKTGQYEQYF. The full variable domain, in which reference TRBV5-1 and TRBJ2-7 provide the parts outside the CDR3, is KAGVTQTPRYLIKTRGQQVTLSCSPISGHRSVSWYQQTPGQGLQFLFEYFSETQRNKGNFPGRFSGRQFSNSRSEMNVSTLELGDSALYLCASSWKTGQYEQYFGPGTRLTVT.

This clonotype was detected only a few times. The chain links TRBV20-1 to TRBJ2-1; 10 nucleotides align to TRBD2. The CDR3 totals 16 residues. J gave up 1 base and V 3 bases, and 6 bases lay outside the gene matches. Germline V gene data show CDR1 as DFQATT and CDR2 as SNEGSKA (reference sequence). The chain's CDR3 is CSASTSGRASYNEQFF. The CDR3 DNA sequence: TGCAGTGCTAGTACCAGCGGGAGGGCTTCCTACAATGAGCAGTTCTTC.

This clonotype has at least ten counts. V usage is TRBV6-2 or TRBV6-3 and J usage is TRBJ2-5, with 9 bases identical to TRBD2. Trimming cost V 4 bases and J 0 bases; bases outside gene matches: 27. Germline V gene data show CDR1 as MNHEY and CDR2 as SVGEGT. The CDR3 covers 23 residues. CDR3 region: CASSSDFRNVLAGTVLYQETQYF. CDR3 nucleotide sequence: TGTGCCAGCAGTTCGGACTTTCGGAACGTGCTAGCGGGGACCGTGTTGTACCAAGAGACCCAGTACTTC.

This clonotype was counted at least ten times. This chain's CDR3 is CASSKVYRLAGSTSTDTQYF. The CDR3 nucleotides are TGTGCCAGCAGCAAAGTGTATCGACTAGCGGGGAGCACTAGCACAGATACGCAGTATTTT. This chain links TRBV21-1 with TRBJ2-3; TRBD2 was called by the table and not checked on the DNA. TRBV21-1 counts as a pseudogene. The CDR3 length is 20 residues.

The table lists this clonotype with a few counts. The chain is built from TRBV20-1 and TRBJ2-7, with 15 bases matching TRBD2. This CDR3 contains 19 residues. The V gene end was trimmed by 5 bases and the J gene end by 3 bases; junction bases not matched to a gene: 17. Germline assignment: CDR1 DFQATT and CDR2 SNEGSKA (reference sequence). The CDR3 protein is CSARSLTGLAGGGGYEQYF. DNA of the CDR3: TGCAGTGCTCGTAGCCTGACGGGACTAGCGGGGGGCGGGGGCTACGAGCAGTACTTC.

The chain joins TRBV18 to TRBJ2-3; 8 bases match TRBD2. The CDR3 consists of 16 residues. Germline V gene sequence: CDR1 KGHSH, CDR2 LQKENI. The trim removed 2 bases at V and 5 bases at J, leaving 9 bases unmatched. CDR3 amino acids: CASSPNAGGGRDTQYF. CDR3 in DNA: TGTGCCAGCTCACCAAATGCCGGGGGGGGCAGAGATACGCAGTATTTT. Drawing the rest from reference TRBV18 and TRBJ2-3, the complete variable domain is NAGVMQNPRHLVRRRGQEARLRCSPMKGHSHVYWYRQLPEEGLKFMVYLQKENIIDESGMPKERFSAEFPKEGPSILRIQQVVRGDSAAYFCASSPNAGGGRDTQYFGPGTRLTVL.

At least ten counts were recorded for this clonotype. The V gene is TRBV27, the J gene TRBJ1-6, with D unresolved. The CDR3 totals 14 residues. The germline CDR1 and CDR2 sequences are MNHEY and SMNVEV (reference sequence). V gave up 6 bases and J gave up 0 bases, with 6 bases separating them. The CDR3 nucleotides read TGTGCCAGCAGATATTACTCCTATAATTCACCCCTCCACTTT. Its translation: CASRYYSYNSPLHF.

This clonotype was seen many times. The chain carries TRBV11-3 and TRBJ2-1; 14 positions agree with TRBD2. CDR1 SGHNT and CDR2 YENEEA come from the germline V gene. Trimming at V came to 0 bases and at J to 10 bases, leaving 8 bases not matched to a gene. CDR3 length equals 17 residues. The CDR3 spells CASSLDGTSGRAGEQFF. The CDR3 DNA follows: TGTGCCAGCAGCTTAGATGGGACTAGCGGGAGAGCGGGAGAGCAGTTCTTC.

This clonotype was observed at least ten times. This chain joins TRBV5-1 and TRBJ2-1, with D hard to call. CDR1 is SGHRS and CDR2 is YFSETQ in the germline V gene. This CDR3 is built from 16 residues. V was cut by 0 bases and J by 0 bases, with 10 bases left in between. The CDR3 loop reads CASSLALSTSYNEQFF. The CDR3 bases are TGCGCCAGCAGCTTGGCCTTGTCTACCTCCTACAATGAGCAGTTCTTC. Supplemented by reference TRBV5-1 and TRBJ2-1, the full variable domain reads KAGVTQTPRYLIKTRGQQVTLSCSPISGHRSVSWYQQTPGQGLQFLFEYFSETQRNKGNFPGRFSGRQFSNSRSEMNVSTLELGDSALYLCASSLALSTSYNEQFFGPGTRLTVL.

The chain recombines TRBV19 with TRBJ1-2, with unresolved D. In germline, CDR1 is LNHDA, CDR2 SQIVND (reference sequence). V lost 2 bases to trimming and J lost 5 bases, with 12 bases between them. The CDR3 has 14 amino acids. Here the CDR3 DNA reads TGTGCCAGTAGTATAATGAACTTCGGGTATGGCTACACCTTC. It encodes CASSIMNFGYGYTF. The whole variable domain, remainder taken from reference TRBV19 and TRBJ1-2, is DGGITQSPKYLFRKEGQNVTLSCEQNLNHDAMYWYRQDPGQGLRLIYYSQIVNDFQKGDIAEGYSVSREKKESFPLTVTSAQKNPTAFYLCASSIMNFGYGYTFGSGTRLTVV.

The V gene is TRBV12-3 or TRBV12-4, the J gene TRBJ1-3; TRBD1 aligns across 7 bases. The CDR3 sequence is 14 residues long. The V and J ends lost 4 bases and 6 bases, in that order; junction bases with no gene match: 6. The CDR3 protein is CASSSAGGENTIYF. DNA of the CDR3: TGTGCCAGCAGTTCCGCAGGGGGAGAAAACACCATATATTTT.

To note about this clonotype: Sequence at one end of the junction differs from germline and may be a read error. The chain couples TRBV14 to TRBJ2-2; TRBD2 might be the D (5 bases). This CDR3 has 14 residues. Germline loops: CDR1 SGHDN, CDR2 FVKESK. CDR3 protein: CASSQDWSSGEPFF. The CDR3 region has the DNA TGTGCCAGCAGCCAAGATTGGAGTTCCGGGGAGCCGTTTTTT.

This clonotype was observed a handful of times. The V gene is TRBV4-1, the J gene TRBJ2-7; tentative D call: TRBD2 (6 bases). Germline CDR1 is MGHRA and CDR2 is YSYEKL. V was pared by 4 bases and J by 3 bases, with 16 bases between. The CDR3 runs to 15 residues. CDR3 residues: CASSPLWRGLYEQYF. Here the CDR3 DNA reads TGCGCCAGCAGCCCCCTATGGCGGGGCCTCTACGAGCAGTACTTC.

This CDR3 reads CAISVGQGFDYEQYF. CDR3 sequence (DNA): TGTGCCATCAGTGTCGGACAGGGGTTTGACTACGAGCAGTACTTC. The rearrangement uses TRBV10-3 and TRBJ2-7; 9 bases are shared with TRBD1. Germline V gene sequence: CDR1 ENHRY, CDR2 SYGVKD. Losses at the gene ends were 4 bases for V and 3 bases for J; bases not matched to a gene: 7. The CDR3 extends over 15 amino acids.

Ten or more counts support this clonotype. CDR3 in DNA: TGTGCCATCTCGCCTTGGCCAAGAGGGGGTCTTAATGAAAAACTGTTTTTT. Its translation: CAISPWPRGGLNEKLFF. V is TRBV10-3 and J is TRBJ1-4; possibly TRBD1 for D (6 bases). The CDR3 consists of 17 residues. The germline V gene has CDR1 ENHRY and CDR2 SYGVKD. The V and J ends lost 8 bases and 4 bases respectively, with 23 bases between them.

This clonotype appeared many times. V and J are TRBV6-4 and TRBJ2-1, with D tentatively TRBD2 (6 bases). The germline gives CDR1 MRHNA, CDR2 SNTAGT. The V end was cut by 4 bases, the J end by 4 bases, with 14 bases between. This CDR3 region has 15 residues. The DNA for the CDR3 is TGTGCCAGCAGTGTGTTGGCGGGAACGTACAATGAGCAGTTCTTC. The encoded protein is CASSVLAGTYNEQFF.

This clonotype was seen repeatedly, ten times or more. The chain's CDR3 is CATQTGPGEQYF. CDR3 coding DNA: TGTGCCACCCAGACAGGGCCGGGCGAGCAGTACTTC. The chain employs TRBV3-1 and TRBJ2-7; 7 bases fit TRBD1. Trimming removed 10 bases from V and 6 bases from J; junction bases left unmatched: 9. Germline V lookup: CDR1 LGHDT, CDR2 YNNKEL (reference sequence). The CDR3 has 12 amino acids.

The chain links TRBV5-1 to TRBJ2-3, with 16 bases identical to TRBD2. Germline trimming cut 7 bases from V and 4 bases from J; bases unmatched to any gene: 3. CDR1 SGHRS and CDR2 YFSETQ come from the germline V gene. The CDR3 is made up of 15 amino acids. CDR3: CASGTSGGASDTQYF. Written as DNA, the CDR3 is TGCGCCAGCGGGACTAGCGGGGGGGCTTCAGATACGCAGTATTTT. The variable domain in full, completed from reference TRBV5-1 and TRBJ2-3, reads KAGVTQTPRYLIKTRGQQVTLSCSPISGHRSVSWYQQTPGQGLQFLFEYFSETQRNKGNFPGRFSGRQFSNSRSEMNVSTLELGDSALYLCASGTSGGASDTQYFGPGTRLTVL.

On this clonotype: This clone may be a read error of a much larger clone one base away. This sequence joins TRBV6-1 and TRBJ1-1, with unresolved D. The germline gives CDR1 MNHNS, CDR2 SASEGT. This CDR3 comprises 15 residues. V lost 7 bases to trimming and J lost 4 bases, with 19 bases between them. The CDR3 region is CASTEGLGGVTEAFF. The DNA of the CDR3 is TGTGCCAGCACCGAAGGCCTTGGAGGCGTCACTGAAGCTTTCTTT.

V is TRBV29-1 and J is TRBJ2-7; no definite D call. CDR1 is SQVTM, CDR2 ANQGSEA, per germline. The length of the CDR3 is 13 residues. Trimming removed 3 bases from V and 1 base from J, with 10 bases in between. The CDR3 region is CSVDSPGSYEQYF. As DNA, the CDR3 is TGCAGCGTTGACAGCCCCGGGTCCTACGAGCAGTACTTC.

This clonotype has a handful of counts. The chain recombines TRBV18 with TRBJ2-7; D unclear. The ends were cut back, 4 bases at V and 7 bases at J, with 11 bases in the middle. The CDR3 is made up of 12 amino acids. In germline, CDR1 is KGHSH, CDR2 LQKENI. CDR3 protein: CASSLMDLEQYF. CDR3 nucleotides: TGTGCCAGCTCACTCATGGACCTAGAGCAGTACTTC.